This section outlines one TCR beta chain sequence together with its context. This entry is derived from a study of blood T cell repertoires in COVID-19. Study context: Samples of COVID-19 (acute and convalescent) were obtained from the United States, Italy and Spain.

As handled by the study authors: Amplification of reference gene primers was used by the study to estimate nucleated cell counts. Profiled with immunoSEQ multiplex PCR; TCRdb holds only in-frame clones, not every one. D and trimming were read from the DNA, whereas the V and J calls and clone size are those reported in that table. The profile covers roughly 53,000 clones, with approximately 90% appearing a single time and around 30% taken by the ten largest. The germline V and J ends were trimmed by 5 bases and 7 bases, with 19 bases remaining between them. The CDR3 is made up of 14 amino acids. CDR1 and CDR2 from the germline V gene are SGHRS and YFSETQ.

The chain employs TRBV5-1 and TRBJ2-7; D not resolved. Sequenced sample: peripheral blood. This clonotype originated in a human donor in a cohort sampled during active COVID-19. The CDR3 here is CASSTLADNREQYF. The CDR3 DNA reads as TGCGCCAGCAGTACCCTCGCGGATAATAGGGAGCAGTACTTC.